Listed here are 17 T cell receptor beta chains from one sample, sequenced in a study of blood T cell repertoires in COVID-19. Sequencing used immunoSEQ multiplex PCR; TCRdb keeps in-frame clones, though not all of them. The repertoire consists of 300,000 or so clones, with 70% to 90% occurring once and the leading ten covering 6.4%. The sample consisted of peripheral blood. The receptors come from a man between 18 and 35 years old who had recovered from COVID-19.

This sequence joins TRBV4-1 and TRBJ1-1; perhaps TRBD1 as D (6 bases). Germline V gene lookup returns CDR1 MGHRA and CDR2 YSYEKL. The CDR3 is made up of 15 amino acids. Trimming removed 1 base at V and 4 bases at J, with 13 bases between. CDR3 residues: CASSQVWTDPTEAFF. The CDR3 DNA follows: TGCGCCAGCAGCCAAGTATGGACAGACCCCACTGAAGCTTTCTTT.

The chain couples TRBV5-5 to TRBJ1-1; D gene uncertain. V was trimmed by 4 bases and J by 4 bases, leaving 14 bases between them. CDR1 SGHKS and CDR2 YYEKEE come from the germline V gene (reference sequence). The CDR3 spans 14 residues. CDR3 nucleotide sequence: TGTGCCAGCAGCCCCTATTCAGGTACCACTGAAGCTTTCTTT. Its translation: CASSPYSGTTEAFF.

The V and J genes are TRBV3-1 (or the pseudogene TRBV3-2) and TRBJ1-5, with unresolved D. The CDR3 sequence is 13 residues long. Germline V CDR1 and CDR2: LGHDT, YNNKEL (reference sequence). The V gene lost 0 bases and the J gene lost 6 bases, with 6 bases spanning the gap. The CDR3 nucleotides are TGTGCCAGCAGCCAAGATCGCAGTCAGCCCCAGCATTTT. As protein: CASSQDRSQPQHF.

This clone appeared once. The rearrangement joins TRBV10-2 to TRBJ2-7; maybe TRBD1 (5 bases). The CDR3 has 14 residues. Trimming removed 7 bases at V and 1 base at J, with 14 bases between. Germline-derived CDR1 and CDR2 are WSHSY and SAAADI. The CDR3 region has the DNA TGCGCCAGCACCTTGACAGACCATTCCTACGAGCAGTACTTC. Its translation: CASTLTDHSYEQYF.

This chain connects TRBV11-2 to TRBJ2-2; D not resolved. V dropped 3 bases and J dropped 1 base, with 6 bases sitting between them. Germline CDR1 and CDR2: SGHAT and FQNNGV. There are 14 residues in the CDR3. CDR3 coding DNA: TGTGCCAGCAGCTTGACGGGGAACACCGGGGAGCTGTTTTTT. It codes for CASSLTGNTGELFF.

This chain joins TRBV7-9 and TRBJ1-2; D remains unclear. V was clipped by 4 bases and J by 4 bases, with 10 bases between them. The germline CDR1 and CDR2 sequences are SEHNR and FQNEAQ (reference sequence). The CDR3 has 13 amino acids. CDR3: CASSSTEAYGYTF. CDR3 coding DNA: TGTGCCAGCAGCTCGACGGAGGCCTATGGCTACACCTTC.

The rearrangement joins TRBV2 to TRBJ1-1; a weak D match, TRBD1 (5 bases). Trimming cost V 1 base and J 7 bases, with 16 bases left between them. The CDR3 runs to 15 residues. CDR1 is SNHLY, CDR2 FYNNEI, per germline. The CDR3 here is CASSEGGVGQGEAFF. CDR3 nucleotides: TGTGCCAGCAGTGAAGGGGGGGTTGGGCAGGGTGAAGCTTTCTTT.

The V and J genes are TRBV5-5 and TRBJ2-7, with 10 positions matching TRBD2. The V segment lost 0 bases and the J segment 1 base; nucleotides outside the gene matches: 10. CDR3 length: 18 residues. Germline V gene data show CDR1 as SGHKS and CDR2 as YYEKEE (reference sequence). CDR3 bases: TGTGCCAGCAGCTTGGATCCGGGACTAGCGCTTAATTCCTACGAGCAGTACTTC. This encodes CASSLDPGLALNSYEQYF.

This rearrangement joins TRBV12-3 or TRBV12-4 to TRBJ1-2; perhaps TRBD1 as D (6 bases). This CDR3 spans 12 amino acids. The germline V and J ends were trimmed by 6 bases and 2 bases, with 7 bases remaining between them. CDR3 region: CASRTGNYGYTF. DNA for the CDR3: TGTGCCAGCAGAACAGGGAACTATGGCTACACCTTC.

V gene TRBV5-1 combines with J gene TRBJ2-7; 8 bases match TRBD1. Trimming took 6 bases from V and 3 from J; bases not matched to a gene: 11. In germline, CDR1 is SGHRS, CDR2 YFSETQ. This CDR3 spans 15 amino acids. CDR3 in amino acids: CASKFSGQGNYEQYF. CDR3 bases: TGCGCCAGCAAATTTAGCGGACAGGGCAACTACGAGCAGTACTTC.

This clone was seen a handful of times. The rearrangement uses TRBV15 and TRBJ1-6, with D possibly being TRBD1 (5 bases). Trimming removed 4 bases from V and 11 bases from J, with 18 bases in between. Germline CDR1 is LNHNV and CDR2 is YYDKDF (reference sequence). This CDR3 has 15 residues. The CDR3 here is CATSKFAGVAPPLHF. Written as DNA, the CDR3 is TGTGCCACCAGCAAATTCGCGGGGGTTGCGCCACCCCTCCACTTT.

This rearrangement joins TRBV28 to TRBJ2-6; D gene unclear. Trimming shortened V by 1 base and J by 0 bases, and 4 bases separated the two germline ends. The CDR3 totals 15 residues. Germline V lookup: CDR1 MDHEN, CDR2 SYDVKM. CDR3 sequence reads: CASSLSYSGANVLTF. CDR3 DNA: TGTGCCAGCAGTTTATCGTACTCTGGGGCCAACGTCCTGACTTTC.

The V and J genes are TRBV12-3 or TRBV12-4 and TRBJ1-6, with D uncertain. The CDR3 runs to 13 residues. The ends were cut back, 3 bases at V and 7 bases at J, with 7 bases in the middle. This CDR3 reads CASSFAGNSPLHF. The CDR3 bases are TGTGCCAGCAGTTTCGCGGGAAATTCACCCCTCCACTTT.

This sequence joins TRBV18 and TRBJ2-1, with a weak D call TRBD1 (5 bases). Germline V gives CDR1 KGHSH, CDR2 LQKENI. This CDR3 is 14 amino acids long. The V gene lost 2 bases and the J gene lost 8 bases, with 13 bases spanning the gap. The CDR3 bases are TGTGCCAGCTCACCAGACAGCGACTTGGATGAGCAGTTCTTC. As protein: CASSPDSDLDEQFF.

The genes are TRBV9 and TRBJ1-5; D is undetermined. This CDR3 has 14 residues. From germline, CDR1 is SGDLS and CDR2 YYNGEE. V lost 0 bases, J lost 6 bases, and 10 bases lay in between. For the CDR3, the DNA is TGTGCCAGCAGCGTAGACCCGACGGGTCAGCCCCAGCATTTT. Its protein product is CASSVDPTGQPQHF.

The rearrangement joins TRBV11-2 to TRBJ2-2; D uncertain. Germline-derived CDR1 and CDR2 are SGHAT and FQNNGV. V lost 5 bases and J lost 3, with 7 bases in between. The CDR3 spans 13 residues. CDR3 nucleotides: TGTGCCAGCAGCGTATCGGACACCGGGGAGCTGTTTTTT. Protein product: CASSVSDTGELFF.

This chain connects TRBV5-4 to TRBJ2-3; 11 positions match TRBD2. With 4 bases clipped from V and 3 bases from J, the junction kept 10 bases outside the gene matches. The CDR3 covers 17 residues. Germline V gene data show CDR1 as SGHNT and CDR2 as YYREEE (reference sequence). CDR3 DNA sequence: TGTGCCAGCAGCCCCTTACTAGCGGGAGATGGGACAGATACGCAGTATTTT. Its translation is CASSPLLAGDGTDTQYF.